One sample yielded the 15 T cell receptor beta chains listed below, sequenced in a study of response to subunit inactivated influenza vaccine. TCRdb itself ran the RT-PCR reads through MiXCR, one entry per CDR3 protein. This table has about 650,000 distinct CDR3 sequences, approximately 14% appearing once. Material: PBMCs from blood, obtained approximately 15 days before vaccination. All receptors come from a man between 50 and 59 years old who received an inactivated influenza vaccine.

This clonotype has more than one count but fewer than ten. The chain uses TRBV12-3 or TRBV12-4 and TRBJ2-7, with a possible D match to TRBD2 (6 bases). The germline V and J ends were trimmed by 5 bases and 1 base, with 15 bases remaining between them. The CDR3 loop spans 15 amino acids. This CDR3 is CASSPRDWISYEQYF. CDR3 DNA sequence: TGTGCCAGCAGTCCACGGGACTGGATTTCCTACGAGCAGTACTTC.

The V and J genes are TRBV4-3 and TRBJ2-2; D is perhaps TRBD1 (6 bases). V dropped 0 bases and J dropped 7 bases, with 18 bases sitting between them. The germline gives CDR1 LGHNA, CDR2 YSLEER. The CDR3 is made up of 17 amino acids. CDR3 amino acids: CASSQEWDTTIGGELFF. In DNA, the CDR3 is TGCGCCAGCAGCCAAGAGTGGGACACAACTATTGGCGGGGAGCTGTTTTTT.

This sequence joins TRBV27 and TRBJ2-3; D ambiguous. This CDR3 is built from 16 residues. V was shortened by 5 bases and J by 2 bases, with 17 bases between the two germline ends. Per germline, CDR1 MNHEY and CDR2 SMNVEV (reference sequence). CDR3 sequence reads: CASSTFSNSFTDTQYF. The DNA of the CDR3 is TGTGCCAGCAGTACCTTCAGTAATTCCTTCACAGATACGCAGTATTTT.

The chain recombines TRBV6-2 or TRBV6-3 with TRBJ2-1; D is unclear. Trimming removed 5 bases at V and 8 bases at J, with 16 bases between. The CDR3 contains 14 residues. The germline CDR1 and CDR2 sequences are MNHEY and SVGEGT. Written as DNA, the CDR3 is TGTGCCAGCAGTCGTGGCCATTTATCCCATGAGCAGTTCTTC. Its translation: CASSRGHLSHEQFF.

The chain is built from TRBV10-3 and TRBJ2-3, with 9 bases identical to TRBD2. V gave up 6 bases and J gave up 1 base; unmatched junction bases: 5. Looked up from germline, CDR1 is ENHRY and CDR2 is SYGVKD. The CDR3 has 15 amino acids. CDR3 protein: CAISKTSGRTDTQYF. The CDR3 DNA sequence: TGTGCCATCAGCAAGACTAGCGGTCGCACAGATACGCAGTATTTT.

This clonotype has just a few counts. The gene calls are TRBV6-6 and TRBJ2-1, with a weak D call TRBD1 (5 bases). The CDR3 is 13 residues long. The V and J ends lost 11 bases and 2 bases respectively, with 13 bases between them. Germline assignment: CDR1 MNHNY and CDR2 SVGAGI (reference sequence). For the CDR3, the DNA is TGTGCCGCTGGGCAGGGCCCCTACAATGAGCAGTTCTTC. Its protein is CAAGQGPYNEQFF.

There are a few counts of this clonotype. This chain joins TRBV29-1 and TRBJ2-1; D is perhaps TRBD2 (5 bases). Per germline, CDR1 SQVTM and CDR2 ANQGSEA. This CDR3 is built from 15 residues. Trimming shortened V by 7 bases and J by 4 bases, and 20 bases separated the two germline ends. The CDR3 is CSASDPGNMYNEQFF. The CDR3 nucleotides are TGCAGCGCCTCGGACCCCGGGAACATGTACAATGAGCAGTTCTTC.

The V and J genes are TRBV5-1 and TRBJ1-1; 9 bases agree with TRBD1. Germline V gene sequence: CDR1 SGHRS, CDR2 YFSETQ. With 4 bases clipped from V and 4 bases from J, the junction kept 5 bases outside the gene matches. The CDR3 has 14 amino acids. This CDR3 reads CASSGQGPGTEAFF. As DNA, the CDR3 is TGCGCCAGCAGCGGACAGGGGCCAGGCACTGAAGCTTTCTTT.

The J gene is TRBJ2-5, the V gene TRBV20-1; D is perhaps TRBD2 (5 bases). Trimming pared 4 bases from V and 3 bases from J, leaving 12 bases between. This CDR3 has 13 residues. Germline CDR1 and CDR2: DFQATT and SNEGSKA (reference sequence). DNA for the CDR3: TGCAGTGCTATCAGGACGGGGAAAGAGACCCAGTACTTC. Translation: CSAIRTGKETQYF.

As DNA, the CDR3 is TGCGCCAGCAGCCTGGGGGTGACGGCTAGCACAGATACGCAGTATTTT. Its protein is CASSLGVTASTDTQYF. The chain employs TRBV5-1 and TRBJ2-3; D tentatively fits TRBD1 or TRBD2 (5 bases each). This CDR3 region has 16 residues. V gave up 4 bases and J gave up 0 bases, with 15 bases separating them. CDR1 is SGHRS and CDR2 is YFSETQ in the germline V gene.

This clonotype has just a few counts. The J gene is TRBJ1-1, the V gene TRBV6-9; D not certain. CDR3 length: 17 amino acids. Between the trimmed V and J ends, which lost 3 bases and 0 bases, there was a span of 17 bases. CDR1 is MNHGY and CDR2 is SVAAGI in the germline V gene. The CDR3 DNA is TGTGCCAGCAGTTACCCGACACCCCCTGGAGTGAACACTGAAGCTTTCTTT. It specifies CASSYPTPPGVNTEAFF.

The V call is TRBV7-9, the J call TRBJ2-1; D perhaps matches TRBD2 (5 bases). V lost 5 bases and J lost 9, with 14 bases in between. The CDR3 length is 13 residues. The V gene's germline CDR1 is SEHNR and CDR2 FQNEAQ (reference sequence). CDR3 in amino acids: CASSLDGVSEQFF. The CDR3, as DNA: TGTGCCAGCAGCCTCGACGGGGTGAGTGAGCAGTTCTTC.

This clonotype was counted a few times. V is TRBV11-3 and J is TRBJ2-2; 9 nucleotides agree with TRBD1. The CDR3 contains 16 residues. The V gene's germline CDR1 is SGHNT and CDR2 YENEEA. J was trimmed by 6 bases and V by 0 bases; bases with no gene match: 5. The CDR3 coding sequence is TGTGCCAGCAGCTTAGACCGGACAGGGGATTCCGGGGAGCTGTTTTTT. Translating it yields CASSLDRTGDSGELFF.

The chain has TRBV3-1 and TRBJ2-7, with 7 bases matching TRBD1. CDR1 and CDR2 (germline): LGHDT, YNNKEL (reference sequence). There are 14 residues in the CDR3. The trim removed 4 bases at V and 0 bases at J, leaving 3 bases unmatched. CDR3 amino acids: CASSRQGTSYEQYF. CDR3 bases: TGTGCCAGCAGCCGACAGGGTACCTCCTACGAGCAGTACTTC.

This clonotype was seen a few times. The V and J genes are TRBV6-1 and TRBJ2-3, with 10 bases that match TRBD2. Germline CDR1 and CDR2: MNHNS and SASEGT. This CDR3 has 15 residues. Trimming removed 5 bases from V and 4 bases from J; junction bases left unmatched: 6. CDR3 coding DNA: TGTGCCAGCAGTCGGGGACTAGCGTGGCCAGATACGCAGTATTTT. It yields the protein CASSRGLAWPDTQYF.